These 5 T cell receptor beta chains share one sample of origin, sequenced in a study of cytomegalovirus exposure and HLA in healthy donors. Use of 60 Vbeta and 13 Jbeta primers characterized the PCR. Measured with immunoSEQ multiplex PCR; TCRdb has only the in-frame clones, and not every one. The table lists under 150,000 clones, over 60% of them singletons. Sequencing was performed on PBMCs. The receptors originated from a middle-aged man in good health and CMV-seronegative.

The chain couples TRBV6-4 to TRBJ2-1; 9 positions agree with TRBD2. V was clipped by 2 bases and J by 7 bases; unmatched bases: 9. This CDR3 has 16 amino acids. Germline V lookup: CDR1 MRHNA, CDR2 SNTAGT. The CDR3 DNA sequence: TGTGCCAGCAGTGACAGTATGGCTAGCGGGGCAAATGAGCAGTTCTTC. This gives the protein CASSDSMASGANEQFF.

The J gene is TRBJ2-1, the V gene TRBV9; 9 bases are shared with TRBD2. Unmatched junction bases numbered 4, after V lost 2 bases and J lost 4 bases. This CDR3 spans 15 amino acids. Germline V gene lookup returns CDR1 SGDLS and CDR2 YYNGEE. CDR3 bases: TGTGCCAGCAGCGTCGGAGCGGGGGGATACAATGAGCAGTTCTTC. Amino acids: CASSVGAGGYNEQFF.

The chain uses TRBV7-9 and TRBJ2-1, with 7 bases aligning to TRBD2. The CDR3 spans 18 residues. V was pared by 6 bases and J by 0 bases, with 14 bases of the junction left unmatched. Germline lookup yields CDR1 SEHNR and CDR2 FQNEAQ (reference sequence). The CDR3 sequence: CASSSVDLERDSYNEQFF. The DNA for the CDR3 is TGTGCCAGCAGTTCCGTGGACCTAGAGCGGGACTCCTACAATGAGCAGTTCTTC.

The chain joins TRBV7-2 to TRBJ2-1; the match to TRBD2 covers 12 bases. This CDR3 contains 19 residues. CDR1 SGHTA and CDR2 FQGNSA come from the germline V gene. V lost 7 bases to trimming and J lost 2 bases; unmatched junction nucleotides: 15. Here the CDR3 reads CASTRTGTSGLSAYNEQFF. The CDR3 DNA reads as TGTGCCAGCACCCGGACCGGGACTAGCGGGTTGAGCGCCTACAATGAGCAGTTCTTC.

This chain links TRBV13 with TRBJ1-2, with a possible D match to TRBD1 (5 bases). Trimming took off 5 bases at V and 4 bases at J, with 11 bases between the two ends. Per germline, CDR1 PRHDT and CDR2 FYEKMQ (reference sequence). The CDR3 consists of 13 residues. The CDR3, as DNA: TGTGCCAGCAGCGGCCCAGGGTTCTATGGCTACACCTTC. Amino acid sequence: CASSGPGFYGYTF. The full variable domain, rest sourced from reference TRBV13 and TRBJ1-2, is AAGVIQSPRHLIKEKRETATLKCYPIPRHDTVYWYQQGPGQDPQFLISFYEKMQSDKGSIPDRFSAQQFSDYHSELNMSSLELGDSALYFCASSGPGFYGYTFGSGTRLTVV.